The T cell receptor beta chain under discussion was sequenced for a study of identical twins. Germline V gives CDR1 SGHRS, CDR2 YFSETQ. Trimming took 0 bases from V and 6 from J; bases not matched to a gene: 8. The CDR3 is made up of 15 amino acids. Template switching supplied a universal primer site; unique molecular identifiers were carried on the cDNA. TCRdb passed the 5' RACE reads through MiXCR, listing each CDR3 protein once. The sample includes some 690,000 distinct CDR3 sequences, around 21% of them seen just once. This clonotype was recorded many times. These data were also reused for a study on T cells expressing NK-cell markers. That source reports: Sequenced donors, eight in total, included seven who were HCMV-seropositive and one who was seronegative. The authors applied an anti-gamma-delta TCR antibody in several experiments, and it restricted sorting to alpha-beta TCR T cells. One observes that, in a handful of donors, these clonotypes were also the leading ones within the CD3+CD56-NKG2C+ fraction.

The specimen sequenced was PBMCs. The chain couples TRBV5-1 to TRBJ2-7, with TRBD2 identical over 8 bases. This clonotype was obtained from a woman under 30 in good health. CDR3 region: CASSLADSGISEQYF. The CDR3 DNA is TGCGCCAGCAGCTTGGCGGATAGCGGGATCTCCGAGCAGTACTTC.